A single sample is the source of the 5 T cell receptor beta chains below, sequenced in a study of beta chain features in type 1 diabetes. TCRB transcripts that were expressed got sequenced, as all of the isolated RNA had been reverse transcribed. Libraries were prepared by immunoSEQ multiplex PCR; TCRdb keeps only in-frame clonotypes and omits some of them. In the table there are 850,000 to 900,000 clones, roughly a sixth of which are singletons. The material sequenced was naive CD4+ T cells from blood. The receptors originated from a woman between 18 and 29 years old in good health.

This clone was recorded a few times. This specimen includes other DNA sequences encoding the same CDR3. The V gene is TRBV5-1, the J gene TRBJ2-1, with 10 bases fitting TRBD2. J lost 4 bases, V lost 0 bases, and 1 base had no gene match. Looked up from germline, CDR1 is SGHRS and CDR2 is YFSETQ. The CDR3 extends over 15 amino acids. The CDR3: CASSLASGSYNEQFF. In DNA form, the CDR3 reads TGCGCCAGCAGCTTGGCTAGCGGGAGTTACAATGAGCAGTTCTTC.

This clone was seen a single time. V gene TRBV4-1 combines with J gene TRBJ1-2, with TRBD1 as a possible D gene (6 bases). Germline CDR1 MGHRA, CDR2 YSYEKL. V lost 0 bases, J lost 5 bases, and 13 bases lay in between. This CDR3 comprises 15 residues. This chain's CDR3 is CASSQDPTQGYGYTF. The CDR3 DNA sequence: TGCGCCAGCAGCCAAGATCCGACACAGGGTTATGGCTACACCTTC.

The V gene is TRBV7-6, the J gene TRBJ2-1, with 8 bases identical to TRBD2. The V gene's germline CDR1 is SGHVS and CDR2 FNYEAQ. Trimming at V came to 5 bases and at J to 7 bases, leaving 10 bases not matched to a gene. CDR3 size: 15 residues. DNA of the CDR3: TGTGCCAGCAGCCGGGGGGGCGGGAGAGGTAATGAGCAGTTCTTC. Encoded protein: CASSRGGGRGNEQFF.

The V and J genes are TRBV29-1 and TRBJ1-3; D unclear. Germline V gives CDR1 SQVTM, CDR2 ANQGSEA. V was trimmed by 7 bases and J by 4 bases, leaving 14 bases between them. There are 13 residues in the CDR3. The CDR3 reads CSAATTSGNTIYF. The CDR3 DNA sequence: TGCAGCGCCGCTACTACCTCCGGAAACACCATATATTTT.

The chain employs TRBV2 and TRBJ2-5, with D uncertain. Germline CDR1 is SNHLY and CDR2 is FYNNEI. This CDR3 has 14 amino acids. Trimming cost V 5 bases and J 2 bases, with 12 bases left between them. This chain's CDR3 is CASSYLTDQETQYF. The CDR3 DNA reads as TGTGCCAGCAGTTACTTAACCGATCAAGAGACCCAGTACTTC.